This is a list of T cell receptor beta chains from one sample in a study of T cells after yellow fever vaccination. In TCRdb, the 5' RACE reads were re-called with MiXCR into one record per CDR3 protein. The top ten hold just over 40% of the sample, which has approximately 90,000 distinct CDR3 sequences, roughly 5.2% seen once. Sample: CD8+ T cells sorted from PBMCs, taken 10 days after the yellow fever booster vaccination. All receptors derive from a man aged 18 to 30 who received the YFV17D yellow fever vaccine. Each CDR3 is given with its conserved first and last residue. D genes are given only for firm matches. For some rows the clone size is stated as once, few or many, or as a class when expanded; others skip it.

v_call: TRBV10-2
clone_size: many
j_call: TRBJ2-2
d_call: .
cdr3_nt: TGCGCCAGCAGAAGGACGACCGGGGAGCTGTTTTTT
cdr3_aa: CASRRTTGELFF

v_call: TRBV27
clone_size: few
j_call: TRBJ2-2
d_call: TRBD1
cdr3_nt: TGTGCCAGCAGTACCGGGACAGGACATGGAACCGGGGAGCTGTTTTTT
cdr3_aa: CASSTGTGHGTGELFF

v_call: TRBV19
clone_size: few
j_call: TRBJ1-5
d_call: .
cdr3_nt: TGTGCCAGTAGTATGAGACAGAGCAATCAGCCCCAGCATTTT
cdr3_aa: CASSMRQSNQPQHF

v_call: TRBV5-5
clone_size: many
j_call: TRBJ2-7
d_call: TRBD1
cdr3_nt: TGTGCCAGCAGCGGGACAGTATCCTACGAGCAGTACTTC
cdr3_aa: CASSGTVSYEQYF

v_call: TRBV5-1
clone_size: few
j_call: TRBJ2-2
d_call: .
cdr3_nt: TGCGCCAGTGCCGACAGTCTCGACACCGGGGAGCTGTTTTTT
cdr3_aa: CASADSLDTGELFF

v_call: TRBV3-1
clone_size: .
j_call: TRBJ1-2
d_call: .
cdr3_nt: TGTGCCAGCTGTTTAGACAGAGCCTATGGCTACACCTTC
cdr3_aa: CASCLDRAYGYTF

v_call: TRBV29-1
clone_size: .
j_call: TRBJ2-3
d_call: TRBD1
cdr3_nt: TGCAGCGTTGAACGCCGGGACAGGACCACAGATACGGAGTATTTT
cdr3_aa: CSVERRDRTTDTEYF

v_call: TRBV4-3
clone_size: few
j_call: TRBJ1-1
d_call: TRBD1
cdr3_nt: TGCGCCAGCAGCGTCGGCAGGGGGAGGGCTGAAGCTTTCTTT
cdr3_aa: CASSVGRGRAEAFF

v_call: TRBV7-8
clone_size: many
j_call: TRBJ1-5
d_call: .
cdr3_nt: TGTGCCAGCAGCAAGGTGGAGGGGACTTATAGCAATCAGCCCCAGCATTTT
cdr3_aa: CASSKVEGTYSNQPQHF

v_call: TRBV7-9
clone_size: few
j_call: TRBJ2-7
d_call: .
cdr3_nt: TGTGCCAGCAGCGAAAGGGTTGGCAGGGTCTCCTACGAGCAGTACTTC
cdr3_aa: CASSERVGRVSYEQYF

v_call: TRBV12-3/TRBV12-4
clone_size: many
j_call: TRBJ2-4
d_call: .
cdr3_nt: TGTGCCGCCTCTGACGGGCGGAACATTCAGTACTTC
cdr3_aa: CAASDGRNIQYF

v_call: TRBV19
clone_size: .
j_call: TRBJ1-1
d_call: TRBD1
cdr3_nt: TGTGCCAGTAGTATTCAGCCGGGACAGGGAACTGAAGCTTTCTTT
cdr3_aa: CASSIQPGQGTEAFF

v_call: TRBV10-3
clone_size: .
j_call: TRBJ2-1
d_call: .
cdr3_nt: TGTGCCATCAGTGAGAGGAATGTCCCCTACAATGAGCAGTTCTTC
cdr3_aa: CAISERNVPYNEQFF

v_call: TRBV5-1
clone_size: .
j_call: TRBJ2-2
d_call: TRBD1
cdr3_nt: TGCGCCAGCAGCTTGGGGGACAGGGAAACTTTGAACACCGGGGAGCTGTTTTTT
cdr3_aa: CASSLGDRETLNTGELFF

v_call: TRBV9
clone_size: few
j_call: TRBJ2-2
d_call: .
cdr3_nt: TGTGCCAGCAGCGCCCCTTCTGCCGGGGAGCTGTTTTTT
cdr3_aa: CASSAPSAGELFF

v_call: TRBV20-1
clone_size: few
j_call: TRBJ2-1
d_call: TRBD2
cdr3_nt: TGCAGTGCTAGGGGACTAGCGGGGAGGGTCAATGAGCAGTTCTTC
cdr3_aa: CSARGLAGRVNEQFF